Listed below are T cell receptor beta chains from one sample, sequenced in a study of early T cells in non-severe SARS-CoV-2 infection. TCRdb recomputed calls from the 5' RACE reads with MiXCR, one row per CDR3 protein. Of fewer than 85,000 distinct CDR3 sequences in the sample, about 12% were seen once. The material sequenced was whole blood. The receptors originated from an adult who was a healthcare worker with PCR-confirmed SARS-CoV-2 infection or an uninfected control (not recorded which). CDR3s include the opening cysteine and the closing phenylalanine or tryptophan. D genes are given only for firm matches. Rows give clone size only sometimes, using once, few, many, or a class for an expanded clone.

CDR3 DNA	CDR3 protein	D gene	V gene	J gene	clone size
TGTGCCAGCAGCTTATCATGGGATCAGCCCCAGCATTTT	CASSLSWDQPQHF	NA	TRBV7-2	TRBJ1-5	NA
TGTGCCAGCAACAGGGGGGACAGAAGTTGGGAAGTTGAAGCTTTCTTT	CASNRGDRSWEVEAFF	TRBD1	TRBV9	TRBJ1-1	NA
TGTGCCAGCAGCAAAGCAGGCAGCGGGAGGTCCACAGATACGCAGTATTTT	CASSKAGSGRSTDTQYF	NA	TRBV21-1	TRBJ2-3	few
TGTGCCAGCAGCTGGGGCTTCAGGAACACTGAAGCTTTCTTT	CASSWGFRNTEAFF	NA	TRBV28	TRBJ1-1	few
TGCAGTGCCAGTCAAAACCCAGGGATTTCCTACGAGCAGTACTTC	CSASQNPGISYEQYF	NA	TRBV20-1	TRBJ2-7	NA
TGTGCCAGCAGTCGCGTACAGGGGACCCAAGAGACCCAGTACTTC	CASSRVQGTQETQYF	TRBD1	TRBV14	TRBJ2-5	NA
TGTGCCAGCACTGGCTCCTACAATGAGCAGTTCTTC	CASTGSYNEQFF	NA	TRBV2	TRBJ2-1	few
TGCGCCAGCAGCTTGGAAGGTGGGATTCCTAGCACAGATACGCAGTATTTT	CASSLEGGIPSTDTQYF	NA	TRBV5-1	TRBJ2-3	few
TGTGCCAGCAGTTATGAAAGGAGCTCCTACAATGAGCAGTTCTTC	CASSYERSSYNEQFF	NA	TRBV6-5	TRBJ2-1	NA
TGTGCCAGCAGCAAAGAGAGGAAGGTTTGTAATTCACCCCTCCACTTT	CASSKERKVCNSPLHF	NA	TRBV21-1	TRBJ1-6	NA
TGTGCCAGCAGTTTGAGCGCCGTTAACTATGGCTACACCTTC	CASSLSAVNYGYTF	NA	TRBV28	TRBJ1-2	many
TGCGCCAGCAGCTTGGGGCACCTTGAAGCTTTCTTT	CASSLGHLEAFF	NA	TRBV5-1	TRBJ1-1	few
TGTGCCAGCAGTAGCAGGACGGGATACGAGCAGTACTTC	CASSSRTGYEQYF	NA	TRBV27	TRBJ2-7	NA
TGCGCCAGCAGCCTAATTGTCCGGGCCCAAAGTGGAGATACGCAGTATTTT	CASSLIVRAQSGDTQYF	NA	TRBV4-1	TRBJ2-3	few
TGTGCCTGGAGCAGACAGGGAGGGGGAAATCAGCCCCAGCATTTT	CAWSRQGGGNQPQHF	TRBD1	TRBV30	TRBJ1-5	NA
TGCGCCAGCAGCTTGAGCGGGCCCAGGGCAGATACGCAGTATTTT	CASSLSGPRADTQYF	NA	TRBV5-1	TRBJ2-3	NA
TGCAGTGCAACACTAGCGGTCGAACAGTTCTTC	CSATLAVEQFF	TRBD2	TRBV20-1	TRBJ2-1	few
TGTGCCAGCAGGGACCCCTTTGAGCAGTACTTC	CASRDPFEQYF	NA	TRBV6-2/TRBV6-3	TRBJ2-7	few
TGTGCCAGCAGCGTAGGGCCTCCTCAAGAGACCCAGTACTTC	CASSVGPPQETQYF	NA	TRBV9	TRBJ2-5	NA
TGTGCCAGCAGTCAAGCGACTAGAGCGAACACCGGGGAGCTGTTTTTT	CASSQATRANTGELFF	NA	TRBV28	TRBJ2-2	few
TGTGCCAGCAGACCTACAGGGGCTGAAGCTTTCTTT	CASRPTGAEAFF	TRBD1	TRBV12-3/TRBV12-4	TRBJ1-1	NA
TGTGCCAGCAGACAAACAGGGGCTCCCTCCTACGAGCAGTACTTC	CASRQTGAPSYEQYF	TRBD1	TRBV12-3/TRBV12-4	TRBJ2-7	NA
TGTGCCAGCAGCTTTGGGGTTACTGAAGCTTTCTTT	CASSFGVTEAFF	NA	TRBV5-8	TRBJ1-1	many
TGTGCCTGGAGTGTTGGCGGGGGCTTAGGCAATCAGCCCCAGCATTTT	CAWSVGGGLGNQPQHF	NA	TRBV30	TRBJ1-5	many
TGCGCCAGCAGCCTGGACCCTTCACCCCTCCACTTT	CASSLDPSPLHF	NA	TRBV4-1	TRBJ1-6	NA
TGCAGCGTTAAACCGGTGAACACTGAAGCTTTCTTT	CSVKPVNTEAFF	NA	TRBV29-1	TRBJ1-1	NA
TGTGCCAGCAGCTTCGGACTAGCGGGAGCCAACACCGGGGAGCTGTTTTTT	CASSFGLAGANTGELFF	TRBD2	TRBV7-9	TRBJ2-2	many
TGTGCCAGCAGCTCTACGGGTAGAGTGGGAGATACGCAGTATTTT	CASSSTGRVGDTQYF	NA	TRBV28	TRBJ2-3	NA
TGCGCCAGCAGCCTGTACCAGGGGAACACTGAAGCTTTCTTT	CASSLYQGNTEAFF	NA	TRBV5-1	TRBJ1-1	few
TGTGCCGGCAGAAGTGCAAACTACGAGCAGTACTTC	CAGRSANYEQYF	NA	TRBV28	TRBJ2-7	NA
TGTGCCAGCAGTGAACTACAGGGGGCGCGAACTGAAGCTTTCTTT	CASSELQGARTEAFF	TRBD1	TRBV6-1	TRBJ1-1	NA
TGCGCCAGCAGCTACCTAGCGGGGGAGGTCACAGATACGCAGTATTTT	CASSYLAGEVTDTQYF	TRBD2	TRBV5-1	TRBJ2-3	once
TGCAGTGCTAGAGTTCAAACGTCGACAGATACTAGCACAGATACGCAGTATTTT	CSARVQTSTDTSTDTQYF	NA	TRBV20-1	TRBJ2-3	few
TGCGCCAGCAGCCCTCGCCAGGGCCAAGAGACCCAGTACTTC	CASSPRQGQETQYF	NA	TRBV4-1	TRBJ2-5	NA
TGTGCCAGCAGTGTACTAGCTTTCGGGGAGCTGTTTTTT	CASSVLAFGELFF	NA	TRBV6-1	TRBJ2-2	many
TGTGCCAGCAGCCATGGGACCGGGACACTCACAGATACGCAGTATTTT	CASSHGTGTLTDTQYF	NA	TRBV3-1	TRBJ2-3	many
TGCGCCAGCACCCCTACAGGGGGCACTCATCAGCCCCAGCATTTT	CASTPTGGTHQPQHF	TRBD1	TRBV5-1	TRBJ1-5	NA
TGTGCCAGCAGTGAGGACAGGGATTATAATTCACCCCTCCACTTT	CASSEDRDYNSPLHF	TRBD1	TRBV12-3/TRBV12-4	TRBJ1-6	NA
TGTGCCAGCAGCGTAGATGGGGTTTCCTACGAGCAGTACTTC	CASSVDGVSYEQYF	NA	TRBV9	TRBJ2-7	NA
TGTGCCACCAGCAGAAGAGGGGAGAATGAGCAGTTCTTC	CATSRRGENEQFF	NA	TRBV15	TRBJ2-1	few
TGTGCCAGCAGCTTAGGGGGGCGAGCTAACTATGGCTACACCTTC	CASSLGGRANYGYTF	NA	TRBV7-2	TRBJ1-2	NA
TGCGCCAGCAGCTTCTCCCCAACAGGGCTCGGTGAAAAACTGTTTTTT	CASSFSPTGLGEKLFF	NA	TRBV5-1	TRBJ1-4	NA
TGCGCCAGCAGCCCAGCCTTGAACACTGAAGCTTTCTTT	CASSPALNTEAFF	NA	TRBV4-1	TRBJ1-1	NA
TGTGCCAGCAGCTTAGCGTTTAGCTCCTACAATGAGCAGTTCTTC	CASSLAFSSYNEQFF	NA	TRBV7-9	TRBJ2-1	few
TGCAGCGCGAAAGGTGGGGAAGGACAGCCCCAGCATTTT	CSAKGGEGQPQHF	NA	TRBV29-1	TRBJ1-5	few
TGTGCCAGCAGCTTATCACTAGCGGTCTACAATGAGCAGTTCTTC	CASSLSLAVYNEQFF	TRBD2	TRBV7-2	TRBJ2-1	few
TGTGCCAGCAGTTTAGAGGCCTACGAGCAGTACTTC	CASSLEAYEQYF	NA	TRBV12-3/TRBV12-4	TRBJ2-7	many
TGTGCCACCAGTGATCGGACTAGCGGGACCTTCAATGAGCAGTTCTTC	CATSDRTSGTFNEQFF	TRBD2	TRBV24-1	TRBJ2-1	NA
TGTGCCAGCTCACCACGTTCCGACACAGATACGCAGTATTTT	CASSPRSDTDTQYF	NA	TRBV18	TRBJ2-3	few
TGTGCCAGCAGCTTAGATAGGGGATCCTACAATGAGCAGTTCTTC	CASSLDRGSYNEQFF	NA	TRBV11-2	TRBJ2-1	few
TGTGCCAGCAGCTCCTCAGCTAATGAAAAACTGTTTTTT	CASSSSANEKLFF	NA	TRBV7-6	TRBJ1-4	many
TGTGCCAGCAGCTCCCGCCCCGAGCCAGATACGCAGTATTTT	CASSSRPEPDTQYF	NA	TRBV9	TRBJ2-3	once
TGTGCCAGCAGAAGCCGGGCCGGGGCCAACGTCCTGACTTTC	CASRSRAGANVLTF	NA	TRBV14	TRBJ2-6	few
TGTGCCAGCAGTTTAGTAGTCCGCGGAAACACCATATATTTT	CASSLVVRGNTIYF	NA	TRBV28	TRBJ1-3	few
TGTGCCAGTAGTATAGTGAGGACAGGGCACGACGAGCAGTACTTC	CASSIVRTGHDEQYF	TRBD1	TRBV19	TRBJ2-7	NA
TGTGCCAGCATGAAGGGACAGAATAGCAATCAGCCCCAGCATTTT	CASMKGQNSNQPQHF	TRBD1	TRBV6-1	TRBJ1-5	few
TGTGCCAGCAGTCTTAGTACTTCCGCGGCGGGTGAGCAGTTCTTC	CASSLSTSAAGEQFF	NA	TRBV11-2	TRBJ2-1	few